Sequencing of this T cell receptor (beta chain) was carried out in a study of blood T cell repertoires in COVID-19. On the study more broadly: T cells, B-cell-depleted T cells, or PBMCs supplied cDNA or gDNA.

While infection was still active, Seattle patients were enrolled and then followed longitudinally. In the original analysis: The authors estimated nucleated cell counts from reference gene primer amplification. Profiled with immunoSEQ multiplex PCR; TCRdb holds only in-frame clones, not every one. That table is the source of V, J and clone size, and D and trimming were worked out from the DNA. This table holds 150,000 to 200,000 clones, approximately 87% found once. The TCR was taken from a woman aged 60-70 years with COVID-19, enrolled during active disease. Source material: peripheral blood.

The CDR3 reads CASSRGMNTEAFF. CDR3 DNA sequence: TGTGCCAGCAGCCGGGGAATGAACACTGAAGCTTTCTTT. The chain couples TRBV7-3 to TRBJ1-1; D call uncertain. Germline loops: CDR1 SGHTA, CDR2 FQGTGA. The CDR3 runs to 13 residues. V was trimmed by 5 bases and J by 0 bases, leaving 7 bases between them.